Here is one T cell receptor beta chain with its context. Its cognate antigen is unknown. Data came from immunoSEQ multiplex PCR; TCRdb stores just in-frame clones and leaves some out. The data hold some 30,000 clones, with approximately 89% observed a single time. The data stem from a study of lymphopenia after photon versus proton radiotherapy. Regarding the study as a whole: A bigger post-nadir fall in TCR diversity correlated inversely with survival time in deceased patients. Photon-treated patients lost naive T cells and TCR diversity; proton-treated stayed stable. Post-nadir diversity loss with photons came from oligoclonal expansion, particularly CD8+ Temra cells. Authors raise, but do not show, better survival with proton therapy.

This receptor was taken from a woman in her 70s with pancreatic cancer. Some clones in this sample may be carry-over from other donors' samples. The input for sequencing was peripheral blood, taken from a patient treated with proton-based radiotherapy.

CDR3 coding DNA: TGTGCCAGCAGCCCGGGGGTACCGGATGGAAACACCATATATTTT. Amino acids: CASSPGVPDGNTIYF. The rearrangement joins TRBV7-2 to TRBJ1-3; the D gene is possibly TRBD1 (5 bases). CDR3 length: 15 amino acids. Trimming removed 5 bases at V and 3 bases at J, with 14 bases between. From germline, CDR1 is SGHTA and CDR2 FQGNSA.